The 5 T cell receptor beta chains presented below share a single source sample, sequenced in a study of sequential checkpoint blockade in melanoma. Method: immunoSEQ multiplex PCR; TCRdb's copy keeps in-frame clones and lacks some. The sample has about 9,600 clones, less than 25% seen once. Treatment described: randomized to nivolumab then ipilimumab (arm A) or the reverse (arm B). The sample was tumor tissue (inferred from file names), taken from a patient given nivolumab and ipilimumab in sequence. Every receptor here comes from a human donor with melanoma.

This clone turned up a few times. This chain uses TRBV11-3 with TRBJ2-7; 11 positions match TRBD2. CDR3 length: 17 residues. CDR1 and CDR2 (germline): SGHNT, YENEEA. Trimming took 5 bases from V and 3 from J; bases not matched to a gene: 12. CDR3 DNA: TGTGCCAGCAGCCTTAATCGACTAGCGGGAAAGGTCTACGAGCAGTACTTC. Protein product: CASSLNRLAGKVYEQYF. Drawing the rest from reference TRBV11-3 and TRBJ2-7, the complete variable domain is EAGVVQSPRYKIIEKKQPVAFWCNPISGHNTLYWYLQNLGQGPELLIRYENEEAVDDSQLPKDRFSAERLKGVDSTLKIQPAELGDSAVYLCASSLNRLAGKVYEQYFGPGTRLTVT.

The chain employs TRBV30 and TRBJ1-1; D is undetermined. Germline CDR1 and CDR2: GTSNPN and SVGIG (reference sequence). CDR3 length: 13 amino acids. V gave up 1 base and J gave up 1 base, with 7 bases separating them. CDR3 coding DNA: TGTGCCTGGAGTGGGTATTCGAACACTGAAGCTTTCTTT. This sequence encodes CAWSGYSNTEAFF.

The rearrangement links TRBV6-8 to TRBJ2-7; 7 positions match TRBD2. The trim removed 0 bases at V and 3 bases at J, leaving 2 bases unmatched. The germline gives CDR1 MNHGY, CDR2 SAAAGT. The CDR3 totals 14 residues. DNA for the CDR3: TGTGCCAGCAGTTACTCGGGGGGGAGCTACGAGCAGTACTTC. It encodes CASSYSGGSYEQYF.

The chain links TRBV19 to TRBJ2-5; possibly TRBD1 for D (5 bases). The V and J ends lost 6 bases and 1 base respectively, with 12 bases between them. Germline CDR1 LNHDA, CDR2 SQIVND (reference sequence). The CDR3 totals 14 residues. Written as DNA, the CDR3 is TGTGCCAGTAGCGAGACAGCTACCCAAGAGACCCAGTACTTC. Translated, it gives CASSETATQETQYF.

V usage is TRBV10-2 and J usage is TRBJ2-3, with 9 positions matching TRBD2. V gave up 5 bases and J gave up 7 bases; unmatched junction bases: 13. In germline, CDR1 is WSHSY, CDR2 SAAADI. The CDR3 loop spans 16 amino acids. The CDR3 loop reads CASSKTVSGSMNTQYF. CDR3 nucleotide sequence: TGCGCCAGCAGTAAAACCGTTAGCGGGAGTATGAATACGCAGTATTTT.